This entry concerns a single T cell receptor beta chain. Antigen: not known. Additional DNA sequences in this sample encode the identical CDR3. This record belongs to a study of shared clonotypes between healthy human individuals. General study findings and limits: Sampling was confined to blood; repertoires within tissues likely differ. Naive subsets generally exceeded memory subsets in estimated richness.

At deep level, the assay was performed. The repertoire was sequenced with immunoSEQ multiplex PCR; TCRdb's copy has only in-frame clones and lacks some. The table has roughly 2.4 million clones, roughly 95% seen once. V was shortened by 1 base and J by 7 bases, with 8 bases between the two germline ends. Germline values: CDR1 KGHSH, CDR2 LQKENI. This CDR3 spans 13 amino acids. This clonotype was obtained from a man in his late teens or twenties in good health. V usage is TRBV18 and J usage is TRBJ1-5, with D perhaps matching TRBD1 (5 bases). Sequences were obtained from naive CD4+ T cells sorted from blood. The subset: CD45RA+ positively selected. CDR3 region: CASSPQGNQPQHF. Here the CDR3 DNA reads TGTGCCAGCTCACCACAGGGGAACCAGCCCCAGCATTTT.